This T cell receptor beta chain emerged from a study of human T cells and chemical hapten exposure. MiXCR, run by TCRdb on the RACE reads, gives a single entry per CDR3 protein. Of approximately 350,000 distinct CDR3 sequences in the sample, about 6.9% were seen once. Germline lookup yields CDR1 SGDLS and CDR2 YYNGEE. This CDR3 spans 15 amino acids. Trimming stripped 3 bases from V and 5 bases from J, with 14 bases between. As for time point: patch test 2, 6 weeks after DPC sensitization. Sample treatment: therapeutic diphenylcyclopropenone sensitization with weekly scalp DPC. Sequenced here: whole blood, sampled in connection with sensitization to the hapten diphenylcyclopropenone (DPC). The source of this sequence is a woman under 30 with alopecia areata. Some clones in this sample may be carry-over from other donors' samples. The V gene is TRBV9, the J gene TRBJ1-4; no reliable D call. The CDR3 DNA is TGTGCCAGCAGCGCAGCGGGAGGACTGAATGAAAAACTGTTTTTT. Its translation is CASSAAGGLNEKLFF.